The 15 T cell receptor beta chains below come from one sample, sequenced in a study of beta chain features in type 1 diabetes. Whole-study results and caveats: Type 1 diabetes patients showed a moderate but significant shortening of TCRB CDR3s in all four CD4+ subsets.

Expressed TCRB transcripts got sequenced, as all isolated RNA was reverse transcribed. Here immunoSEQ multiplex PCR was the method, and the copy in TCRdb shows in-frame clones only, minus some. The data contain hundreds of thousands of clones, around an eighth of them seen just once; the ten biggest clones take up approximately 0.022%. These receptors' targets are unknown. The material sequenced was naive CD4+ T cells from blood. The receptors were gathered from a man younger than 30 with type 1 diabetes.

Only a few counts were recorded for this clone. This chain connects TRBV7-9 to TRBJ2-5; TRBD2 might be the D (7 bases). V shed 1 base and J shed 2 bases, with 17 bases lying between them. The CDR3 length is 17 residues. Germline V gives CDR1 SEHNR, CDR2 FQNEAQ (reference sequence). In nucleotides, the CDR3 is TGTGCCAGCAGCTTAGTAGGTGCGGGGGCGATACAAGAGACCCAGTACTTC. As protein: CASSLVGAGAIQETQYF. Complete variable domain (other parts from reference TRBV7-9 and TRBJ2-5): DTGVSQNPRHKITKRGQNVTFRCDPISEHNRLYWYRQTLGQGPEFLTYFQNEAQLEKSRLLSDRFSAERPKGSFSTLEIQRTEQGDSAMYLCASSLVGAGAIQETQYFGPGTRLLVL.

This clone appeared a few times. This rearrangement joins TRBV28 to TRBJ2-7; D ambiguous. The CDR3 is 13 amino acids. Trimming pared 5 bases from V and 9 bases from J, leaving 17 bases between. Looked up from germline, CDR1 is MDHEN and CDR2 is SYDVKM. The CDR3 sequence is CASSPSPGRGQYF. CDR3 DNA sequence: TGTGCCAGCAGTCCCTCCCCTGGGCGTGGGCAGTACTTC.

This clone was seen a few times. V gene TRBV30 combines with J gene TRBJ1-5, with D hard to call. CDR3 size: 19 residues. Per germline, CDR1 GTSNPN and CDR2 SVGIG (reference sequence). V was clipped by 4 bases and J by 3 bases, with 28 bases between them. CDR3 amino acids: CAWTLRPGPWELNNQPQHF. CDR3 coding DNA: TGTGCCTGGACCCTGCGGCCAGGACCCTGGGAATTAAACAATCAGCCCCAGCATTTT.

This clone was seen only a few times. The CDR3 is CASSQDPDIRGNSPLHF. The CDR3 nucleotides read TGTGCCAGCAGCCAAGACCCTGATATCCGGGGTAATTCACCCCTCCACTTT. The V call is TRBV4-2, the J call TRBJ1-6, with D uncertain. The CDR3 is 17 amino acids. Looked up from germline, CDR1 is LGHNA and CDR2 is YNFKEQ. The ends were cut back, 0 bases at V and 6 bases at J, with 15 bases in the middle.

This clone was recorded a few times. CDR3 DNA sequence: TGTGCCAGCAGCGTAGCGGGGTCGGCTAGCGGGGGGATAGCCAAAAACATTCAGTACTTC. This gives the protein CASSVAGSASGGIAKNIQYF. The J gene is TRBJ2-4, the V gene TRBV9, with TRBD2 matching over 11 bases. This CDR3 contains 20 residues. Germline loops: CDR1 SGDLS, CDR2 YYNGEE. V shed 0 bases, J shed 0 bases, and the junction held 11 bases outside the gene matches.

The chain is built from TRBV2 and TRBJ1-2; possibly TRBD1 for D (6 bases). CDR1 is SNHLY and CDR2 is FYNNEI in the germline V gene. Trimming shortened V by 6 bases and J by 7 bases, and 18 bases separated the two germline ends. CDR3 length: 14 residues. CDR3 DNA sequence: TGTGCCAGCAGCCTAAAAACAGGGACATCTGGCTACACCTTC. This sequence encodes CASSLKTGTSGYTF.

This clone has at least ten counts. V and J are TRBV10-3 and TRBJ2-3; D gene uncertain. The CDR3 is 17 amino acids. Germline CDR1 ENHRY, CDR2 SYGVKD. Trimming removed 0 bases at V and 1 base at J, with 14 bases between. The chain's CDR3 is CAISESKGTSGTDTQYF. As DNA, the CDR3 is TGTGCCATCAGTGAGTCCAAGGGAACCAGTGGCACAGATACGCAGTATTTT.

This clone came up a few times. CDR3: CAIRDREFSYEQYF. As DNA, the CDR3 is TGTGCCATCAGGGACAGGGAGTTCTCCTACGAGCAGTACTTC. The chain joins TRBV10-3 to TRBJ2-7; TRBD1 matches 8 bases. CDR1 ENHRY and CDR2 SYGVKD come from the germline V gene. V was clipped by 6 bases and J by 0 bases; unmatched bases: 4. The CDR3 is 14 amino acids.

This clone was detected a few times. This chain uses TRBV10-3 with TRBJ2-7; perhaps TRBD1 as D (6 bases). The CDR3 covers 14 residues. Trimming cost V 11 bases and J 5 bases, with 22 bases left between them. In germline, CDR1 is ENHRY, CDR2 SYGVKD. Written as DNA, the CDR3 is TGTGCCGCCAGAGACAGGTCCTCTGGGAACGAGCAGTACTTC. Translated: CAARDRSSGNEQYF.

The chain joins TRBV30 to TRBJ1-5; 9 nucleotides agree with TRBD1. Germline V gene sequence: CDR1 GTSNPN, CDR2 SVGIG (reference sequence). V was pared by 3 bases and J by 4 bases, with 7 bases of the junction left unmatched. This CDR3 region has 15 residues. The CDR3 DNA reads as TGTGCCTGGAGCGGGACCGGGACAGGGAATCAGCCCCAGCATTTT. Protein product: CAWSGTGTGNQPQHF. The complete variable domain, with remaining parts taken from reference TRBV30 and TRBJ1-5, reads SQTIHQWPATLVQPVGSPLSLECTVEGTSNPNLYWYRQAAGRGLQLLFYSVGIGQISSEVPQNLSASRPQDRQFILSSKKLLLSDSGFYLCAWSGTGTGNQPQHFGDGTRLSIL.

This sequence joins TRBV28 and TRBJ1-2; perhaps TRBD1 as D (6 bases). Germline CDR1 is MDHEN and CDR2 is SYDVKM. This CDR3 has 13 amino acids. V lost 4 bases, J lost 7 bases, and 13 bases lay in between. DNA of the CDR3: TGTGCCAGCAGTTCTTGGACAGCGGGTGGCTACACCTTC. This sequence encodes CASSSWTAGGYTF.

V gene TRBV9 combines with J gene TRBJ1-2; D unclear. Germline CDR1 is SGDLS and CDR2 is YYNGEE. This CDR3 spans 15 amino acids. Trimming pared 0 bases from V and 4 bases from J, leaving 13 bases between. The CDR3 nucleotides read TGTGCCAGCAGCGTAGGGTTCTTCGAAGCCTATGGCTACACCTTC. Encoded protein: CASSVGFFEAYGYTF.

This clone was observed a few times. The CDR3 reads CASSERYSFNYGYTF. The CDR3 nucleotides read TGTGCCAGCAGTGAACGGTACTCTTTTAACTATGGCTACACCTTC. The chain is built from TRBV25-1 and TRBJ1-2, with unresolved D. The CDR3 spans 15 residues. V was cut by 2 bases and J by 1 base, with 11 bases left in between. Per germline, CDR1 MGHDK and CDR2 SYGVNS.

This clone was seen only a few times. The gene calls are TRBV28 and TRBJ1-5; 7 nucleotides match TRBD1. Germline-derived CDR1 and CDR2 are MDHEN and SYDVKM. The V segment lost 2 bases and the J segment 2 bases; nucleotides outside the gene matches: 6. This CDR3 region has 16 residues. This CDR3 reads CASSLRGQGGNQPQHF. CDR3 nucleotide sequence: TGTGCCAGCAGTTTAAGGGGGCAGGGAGGCAATCAGCCCCAGCATTTT.

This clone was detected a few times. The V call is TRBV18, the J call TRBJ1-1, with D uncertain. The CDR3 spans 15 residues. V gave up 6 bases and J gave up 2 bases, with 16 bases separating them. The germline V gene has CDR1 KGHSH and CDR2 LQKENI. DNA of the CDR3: TGTGCCAGCTCCGTGGTAGGGCTAAGTAACACTGAAGCTTTCTTT. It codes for CASSVVGLSNTEAFF.